This TCR beta chain comes out of a study of Graves' ophthalmopathy and Graves' hyperthyroidism. Whole-study findings and limits: Blood also carried most expanded thyroid clonotypes exceeding 0.001 frequency.

This clonotype came up a few times. Its target is unknown. Thyroid ultrasound, orbital computed tomography, TRAb, serum thyroxine and clinical symptoms formed the basis of diagnosis. Between the trimmed V and J ends, which lost 5 bases and 12 bases, there was a span of 13 bases. Germline lookup yields CDR1 SQVTM and CDR2 ANQGSEA. CDR3 length: 10 amino acids. The authors amplified TCR beta CDR3 regions, and they did so from RNA transcripts for repertoire sequencing. HTBI primers primed a first-round RT-PCR, and a second-round multiplex PCR followed. TCRdb itself ran the multiplex PCR reads through MiXCR, one entry per CDR3 protein. The sample has 260,000 or so distinct CDR3 sequences, around 42% seen once.

The sequenced sample was peripheral blood. V usage is TRBV29-1 and J usage is TRBJ1-2; unclear D gene. The TCR sequence derives from an adult man with Graves' ophthalmopathy. Written as DNA, the CDR3 is TGCAGCGTTCGAGACGGAGGACACACCTTC. This translates into CSVRDGGHTF.